This T cell receptor beta chain is from a study of T-cell reconstitution after alpha-beta-depleted transplantation in children. Unique molecular identifiers featured in how the TCRbeta library was prepared. MiXCR, applied by TCRdb to the PCR reads, yields one record per CDR3 protein. Among about 610,000 distinct CDR3 sequences listed, over 9.5% were seen once. The CDR3 totals 13 residues. Trimming pared 6 bases from V and 3 bases from J, leaving 11 bases between. This clonotype occurred many times. Sample: PBMCs from the stem cell graft donor, taken from the stem cell graft. The V call is TRBV12-3 or TRBV12-4, the J call TRBJ1-1; no firm D call. The TCR was taken from a human donor who donated a stem cell graft to a child with acute myeloid leukemia. CDR3 loop: CASSPGGYTEAFF. The CDR3 DNA reads as TGTGCCAGCAGCCCGGGTGGATACACTGAAGCTTTCTTT.